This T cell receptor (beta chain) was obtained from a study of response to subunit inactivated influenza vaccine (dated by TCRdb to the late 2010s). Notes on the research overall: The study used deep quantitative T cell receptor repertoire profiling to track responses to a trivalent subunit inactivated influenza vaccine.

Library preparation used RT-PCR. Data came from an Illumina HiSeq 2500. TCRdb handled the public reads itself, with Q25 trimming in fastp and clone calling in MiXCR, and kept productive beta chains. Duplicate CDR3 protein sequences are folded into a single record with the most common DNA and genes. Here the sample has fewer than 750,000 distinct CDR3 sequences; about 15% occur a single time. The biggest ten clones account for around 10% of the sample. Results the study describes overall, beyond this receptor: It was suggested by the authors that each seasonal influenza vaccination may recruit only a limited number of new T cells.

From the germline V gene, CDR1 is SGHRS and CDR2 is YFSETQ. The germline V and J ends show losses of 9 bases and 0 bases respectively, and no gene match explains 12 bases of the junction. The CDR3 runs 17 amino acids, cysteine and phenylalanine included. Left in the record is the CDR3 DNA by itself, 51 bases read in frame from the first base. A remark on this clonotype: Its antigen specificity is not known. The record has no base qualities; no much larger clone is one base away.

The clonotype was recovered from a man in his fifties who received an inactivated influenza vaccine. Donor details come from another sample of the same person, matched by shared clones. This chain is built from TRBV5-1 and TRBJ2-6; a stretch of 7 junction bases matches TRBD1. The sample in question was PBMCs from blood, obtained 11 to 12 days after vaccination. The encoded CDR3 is CATGWDRDYSGANVLTF. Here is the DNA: TGCGCCACTGGATGGGACAGAGACTACTCTGGGGCCAACGTCCTGACTTTC.